These 5 T cell receptor beta chains were all obtained from the same sample, sequenced in a study of cytomegalovirus exposure and HLA in healthy donors. It was with 60 Vbeta and 13 Jbeta primers that the PCR ran. Repertoires were generated with immunoSEQ multiplex PCR, while TCRdb's copy carries only in-frame clones and drops some. In the table there are about 120,000 clones, under 80% of which are singletons. The sample consisted of PBMCs. These receptors all stem from a man aged 60-69 years in good health and CMV-seropositive.

The chain has TRBV11-1 and TRBJ1-1; 7 bases are shared with TRBD1. V dropped 1 base and J dropped 3; count of bases not matched to a gene: 2. CDR3 length: 14 amino acids. Germline lookup yields CDR1 SGHAT and CDR2 FQDESV (reference sequence). CDR3 DNA sequence: TGTGCCAGCAGCTTAGTGGGACAGCACACTGAAGCTTTCTTT. It is translated as CASSLVGQHTEAFF.

The J gene is TRBJ1-4, the V gene TRBV15, with 11 bases identical to TRBD1. Germline CDR1 and CDR2: LNHNV and YYDKDF (reference sequence). The CDR3 is made up of 14 amino acids. The V gene end was trimmed by 1 base and the J gene end by 8 bases; junction bases not matched to a gene: 0. The CDR3 DNA follows: TGTGCCACCAGCAGAGGGGACAGGGGGGAAAAACTGTTTTTT. This gives the protein CATSRGDRGEKLFF.

This clone came up a few times. The V and J genes are TRBV4-1 and TRBJ2-2; 9 bases align to TRBD1. This CDR3 is 16 amino acids long. CDR1 MGHRA and CDR2 YSYEKL come from the germline V gene. After removal of 4 bases from V and 6 bases from J, the junction contained 9 bases not matched to a gene. The CDR3 DNA sequence: TGCGCCAGCAGCCGACCTTCCGGGACAGGGCCCGGGGAGCTGTTTTTT. Translation: CASSRPSGTGPGELFF.

This clone turned up a few times. The chain links TRBV11-3 to TRBJ2-5; TRBD1 matches at 9 bases. Losses at the gene ends were 5 bases for V and 4 bases for J; bases not matched to a gene: 8. From germline, CDR1 is SGHNT and CDR2 YENEEA. The CDR3 runs to 15 residues. CDR3 DNA: TGTGCCAGCAGCCCACAACAGGGGGCGGGAGAGACCCAGTACTTC. This translates into CASSPQQGAGETQYF.

This rearrangement joins TRBV4-1 to TRBJ1-5; D gene ambiguous. V was shortened by 2 bases and J by 4 bases, with 6 bases between the two germline ends. CDR1 MGHRA and CDR2 YSYEKL come from the germline V gene. The CDR3 contains 13 residues. The CDR3 spells CASSQLENQPQHF. CDR3 bases: TGCGCCAGCAGCCAATTGGAGAATCAGCCCCAGCATTTT.